These T cell receptor beta chains were read from a single sample in a study of Ad26.COV2.S vaccination and SARS-CoV-2 variants. The repertoire was sequenced with immunoSEQ multiplex PCR; TCRdb's copy has only in-frame clones and lacks some. The sample has 400,000 to 500,000 clones; 89% are singletons. Sequencing was performed on peripheral blood, taken in a trial of Ad26.COV2.S vaccine versus placebo. The receptors were gathered from a person aged 18 to 59 who received the Ad26.COV2.S COVID-19 vaccine or a placebo. CDR3s include the opening cysteine and the closing phenylalanine or tryptophan. D genes are given only for firm matches. Clone size, where shown, is once, few, many, or a class for clones that have expanded.

.	TRBV4-3	few	TRBJ1-6	CASSPSPTEHNSPLHF	TGCGCCAGCAGCCCGAGCCCGACAGAGCATAATTCACCCCTCCACTTT
TRBD2	TRBV7-3	.	TRBJ2-3	CASSLGSQRETDTQYF	TGTGCCAGCAGCTTAGGGTCCCAGCGGGAGACAGATACGCAGTATTTT
.	TRBV27	.	TRBJ1-2	CASSLRPALLKEGYTF	TGTGCCAGCAGTCTCCGGCCTGCACTCCTGAAGGAAGGCTACACCTTC
.	TRBV4-3	.	TRBJ1-6	CASSFRDGINSPLHF	TGCGCCAGCAGCTTCCGGGACGGAATTAATTCACCCCTCCACTTT
.	TRBV12-3/TRBV12-4	.	TRBJ2-5	CASSFGLLETQYF	TGTGCCAGCAGTTTTGGGTTGCTCGAGACCCAGTACTTC
.	TRBV2	.	TRBJ1-1	CASVSTREAFF	TGTGCCAGCGTAAGTACGCGTGAAGCTTTCTTT
.	TRBV19	.	TRBJ2-4	CASSPYNGDIQYF	TGTGCCAGTAGTCCCTACAACGGAGACATTCAGTACTTC
TRBD2	TRBV3-1/TRBV3-2	.	TRBJ2-3	CASSEGLAALYTQYF	TGTGCCAGCAGCGAGGGGCTAGCGGCCCTTTATACGCAGTATTTT
TRBD1	TRBV27	once	TRBJ1-2	CASSLSKGAPWYGYTF	TGTGCCAGCAGTTTATCGAAGGGGGCCCCCTGGTATGGCTACACCTTC
TRBD2	TRBV6-6	once	TRBJ2-3	CASSPGRHTDTQYF	TGTGCCAGCTCCCCCGGGAGGCACACAGATACGCAGTATTTT
.	TRBV10-2	.	TRBJ1-4	CASSIEGGEKLFF	TGCGCCAGCAGTATCGAGGGGGGAGAAAAACTGTTTTTT
TRBD1	TRBV20-1	.	TRBJ1-5	CSASPWDRGSNQPQHF	TGCAGTGCTAGTCCCTGGGACAGGGGAAGCAATCAGCCCCAGCATTTT
TRBD1	TRBV5-6	.	TRBJ1-4	CASSLQGAREKLFF	TGTGCCAGCAGCCTACAGGGGGCGCGAGAAAAACTGTTTTTT
.	TRBV11-3	.	TRBJ2-1	CASSRTYGVYNEQFF	TGTGCCAGCAGCCGCACCTATGGGGTTTACAATGAGCAGTTCTTC
TRBD1	TRBV3-1/TRBV3-2	.	TRBJ1-2	CASSQGQAAVYGYTF	TGTGCCAGCAGCCAGGGACAGGCGGCCGTTTATGGCTACACCTTC
TRBD2	TRBV5-1	.	TRBJ2-5	CASSVTSGGRETQYF	TGCGCCAGCAGCGTAACTAGCGGGGGGCGGGAGACCCAGTACTTC
.	TRBV9	.	TRBJ1-1	CASSVDGQGNTEAFF	TGTGCCAGCAGCGTAGACGGCCAGGGGAACACTGAAGCTTTCTTT
.	TRBV11-2	.	TRBJ2-2	CASTSLDAGELFF	TGTGCCAGCACCTCCTTGGACGCCGGGGAGCTGTTTTTT
TRBD1	TRBV5-1	.	TRBJ1-4	CASSLDYQGAGEKLFF	TGCGCCAGCAGCTTAGATTACCAGGGGGCGGGTGAAAAACTGTTTTTT
.	TRBV6-5	.	TRBJ2-3	CATQGWDTQYF	TGTGCCACTCAAGGTTGGGATACGCAGTATTTT
.	TRBV27	.	TRBJ1-2	CASSLAGHTYGYTF	TGTGCCAGCAGTTTAGCCGGACACACCTATGGCTACACCTTC
.	TRBV5-6	.	TRBJ2-2	CASSPMRGELFF	TGTGCCAGCAGCCCGATGAGGGGGGAGCTGTTTTTT
.	TRBV19	few	TRBJ2-1	CASSIDPAGASYNEQFF	TGTGCCAGTAGTATAGACCCGGCAGGGGCCTCCTACAATGAGCAGTTCTTC
TRBD1	TRBV27	.	TRBJ2-2	CASSLGDRVPGELFF	TGTGCCAGCAGTTTGGGAGACAGGGTCCCCGGGGAACTGTTTTTT
TRBD1	TRBV28	.	TRBJ1-4	CASSSWRDRRVTYEKLFF	TGTGCCAGCAGTTCTTGGCGGGACAGGCGGGTTACATATGAAAAACTGTTTTTT
.	TRBV2	.	TRBJ1-2	CATRTDYYGYTF	TGTGCCACCAGGACTGATTACTATGGCTACACCTTC
.	TRBV5-4	.	TRBJ2-1	CASSLAGIHNEQFF	TGTGCCAGCAGCTTGGCGGGAATCCACAATGAGCAGTTCTTC
.	TRBV2	.	TRBJ1-5	CASSADRGWQPQHF	TGTGCCAGCAGTGCAGATCGGGGGTGGCAGCCCCAGCATTTT
.	TRBV6-2/TRBV6-3	.	TRBJ2-7	CASSYVSGAREQYF	TGTGCCAGCAGTTACGTGTCGGGGGCACGCGAGCAGTACTTC
.	TRBV6-5	.	TRBJ2-2	CASSFSLNTGELFF	TGTGCCAGCAGTTTCTCTTTGAACACCGGGGAGCTGTTTTTT
.	TRBV3-1/TRBV3-2	.	TRBJ2-2	CASSQFGAGELFF	TGTGCCAGCAGCCAATTTGGTGCCGGGGAGCTGTTTTTT
.	TRBV27	.	TRBJ1-2	CANEFGSGFRLGGYTF	TGTGCCAACGAGTTTGGGTCGGGATTCAGGTTAGGAGGCTACACCTTC
.	TRBV27	once	TRBJ2-3	CASSRSWGTDTQYF	TGTGCCAGCAGCAGAAGTTGGGGCACAGATACGCAGTATTTT
.	TRBV10-3	.	TRBJ1-2	CAISVGGADYGYTF	TGTGCCATCAGTGTAGGGGGGGCCGACTATGGCTACACCTTC
.	TRBV7-8	.	TRBJ1-2	CASSPGRGYTF	TGTGCCAGCAGCCCAGGGCGGGGCTACACCTTC
TRBD1	TRBV28	.	TRBJ1-1	CASRRSGGWTEAFF	TGTGCCAGCAGACGCTCAGGGGGTTGGACTGAAGCTTTCTTT
TRBD1	TRBV5-6	.	TRBJ2-5	CASSFPSGGVQETQYF	TGTGCCAGCAGCTTTCCCTCAGGGGGCGTCCAAGAGACCCAGTACTTC
.	TRBV19	.	TRBJ1-5	CASSILENQPQHF	TGTGCCAGTAGTATACTGGAAAATCAGCCCCAGCATTTT
.	TRBV19	.	TRBJ1-1	CASSARQEDTEAFF	TGTGCCAGTAGTGCCCGACAGGAGGACACTGAAGCTTTCTTT
TRBD2	TRBV4-3	.	TRBJ2-2	CASSQGLAGGYTGELFF	TGCGCCAGCAGCCAGGGACTAGCGGGAGGTTACACCGGGGAGCTGTTTTTT
.	TRBV10-1	.	TRBJ1-5	CASSVGQPQHF	TGCGCCAGCAGTGTAGGACAGCCCCAGCATTTT
.	TRBV2	.	TRBJ2-2	CASSVFRLANTGELFF	TGTGCCAGCAGTGTATTTAGGCTAGCTAACACCGGGGAGCTGTTTTTT
.	TRBV6-5	once	TRBJ2-2	CASGPKYTGELFF	TGTGCCAGCGGTCCCAAATACACCGGGGAGCTGTTTTTT
.	TRBV20-1	.	TRBJ1-1	CSASESLGGTEAFF	TGCAGTGCTAGTGAGTCGCTAGGAGGCACTGAAGCTTTCTTT
TRBD1	TRBV5-1	once	TRBJ2-6	CASSLPGQGSGANVLTF	TGCGCCAGCAGCTTACCGGGACAGGGCTCTGGGGCCAACGTCCTGACTTTC